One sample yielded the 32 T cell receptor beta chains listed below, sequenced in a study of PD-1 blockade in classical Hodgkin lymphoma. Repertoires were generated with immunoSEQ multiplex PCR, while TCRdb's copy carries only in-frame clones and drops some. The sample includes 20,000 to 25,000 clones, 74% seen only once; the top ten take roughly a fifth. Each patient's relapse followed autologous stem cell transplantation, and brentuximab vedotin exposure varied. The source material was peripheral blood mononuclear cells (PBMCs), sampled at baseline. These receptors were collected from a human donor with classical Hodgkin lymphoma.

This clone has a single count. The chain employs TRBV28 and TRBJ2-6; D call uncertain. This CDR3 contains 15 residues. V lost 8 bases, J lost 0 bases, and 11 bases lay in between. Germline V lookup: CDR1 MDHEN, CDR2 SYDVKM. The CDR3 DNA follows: TGTGCCAGCCGACCGGGCCTCTCTGGGGCCAACGTCCTGACTTTC. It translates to CASRPGLSGANVLTF.

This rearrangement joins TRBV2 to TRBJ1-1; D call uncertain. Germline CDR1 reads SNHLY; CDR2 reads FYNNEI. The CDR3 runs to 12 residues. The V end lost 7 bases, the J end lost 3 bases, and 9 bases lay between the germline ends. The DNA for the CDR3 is TGTGCCAGCAAGGCGGGGTACACTGAAGCTTTCTTT. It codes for CASKAGYTEAFF.

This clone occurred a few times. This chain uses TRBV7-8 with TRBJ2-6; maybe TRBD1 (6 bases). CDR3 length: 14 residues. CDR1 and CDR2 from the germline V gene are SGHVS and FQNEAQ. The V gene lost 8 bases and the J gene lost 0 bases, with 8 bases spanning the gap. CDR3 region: CASSGVSGANVLTF. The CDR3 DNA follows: TGTGCCAGCTCAGGGGTCTCTGGGGCCAACGTCCTGACTTTC.

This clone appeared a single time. CDR3 coding DNA: TGTGCCAGCAGCTTGAACAGGGAGGGGAATGAAAAACTGTTTTTT. The encoded protein is CASSLNREGNEKLFF. The chain recombines TRBV11-3 with TRBJ1-4, with D tentatively TRBD1 (6 bases). Germline V gene sequence: CDR1 SGHNT, CDR2 YENEEA. Deletions cut 3 bases from V and 5 bases from J, with 13 bases between. This CDR3 is built from 15 residues.

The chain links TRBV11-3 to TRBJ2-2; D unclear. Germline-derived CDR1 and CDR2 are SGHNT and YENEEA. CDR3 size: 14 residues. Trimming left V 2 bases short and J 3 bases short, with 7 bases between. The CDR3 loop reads CASSLRAYTGELFF. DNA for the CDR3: TGTGCCAGCAGCTTACGGGCATACACCGGGGAGCTGTTTTTT. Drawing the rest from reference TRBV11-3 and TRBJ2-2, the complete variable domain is EAGVVQSPRYKIIEKKQPVAFWCNPISGHNTLYWYLQNLGQGPELLIRYENEEAVDDSQLPKDRFSAERLKGVDSTLKIQPAELGDSAVYLCASSLRAYTGELFFGEGSRLTVL.

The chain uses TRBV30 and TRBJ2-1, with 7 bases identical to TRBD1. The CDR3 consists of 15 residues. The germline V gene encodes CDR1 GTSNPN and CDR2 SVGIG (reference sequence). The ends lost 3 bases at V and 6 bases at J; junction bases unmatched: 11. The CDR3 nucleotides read TGTGCCTGGAGGGTGGCAGGGGGAACCCTCAATGAGCAGTTCTTC. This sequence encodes CAWRVAGGTLNEQFF.

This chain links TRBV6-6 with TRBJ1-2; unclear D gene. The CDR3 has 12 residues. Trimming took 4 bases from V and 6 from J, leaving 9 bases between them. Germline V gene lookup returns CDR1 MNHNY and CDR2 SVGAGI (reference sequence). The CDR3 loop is CASSFVGDGYTF. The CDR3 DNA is TGTGCCAGCAGTTTCGTAGGCGATGGCTACACCTTC.

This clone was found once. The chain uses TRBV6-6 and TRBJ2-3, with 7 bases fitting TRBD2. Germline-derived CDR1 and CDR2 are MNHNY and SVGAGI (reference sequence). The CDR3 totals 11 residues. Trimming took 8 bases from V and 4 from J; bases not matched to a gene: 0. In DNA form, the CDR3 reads TGTGCCAGCGGGGGGGCAGATACGCAGTATTTT. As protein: CASGGADTQYF.

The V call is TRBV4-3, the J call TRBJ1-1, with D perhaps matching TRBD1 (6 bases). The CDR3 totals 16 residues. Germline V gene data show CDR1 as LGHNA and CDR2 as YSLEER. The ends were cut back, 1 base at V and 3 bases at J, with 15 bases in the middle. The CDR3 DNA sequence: TGCGCCAGCAGCCAAGGAGAAACAGGGTGGGACACTGAAGCTTTCTTT. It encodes CASSQGETGWDTEAFF.

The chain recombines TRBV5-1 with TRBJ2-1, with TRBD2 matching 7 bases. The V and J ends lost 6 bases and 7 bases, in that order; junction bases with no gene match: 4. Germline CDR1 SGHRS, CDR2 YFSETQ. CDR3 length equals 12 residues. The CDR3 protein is CASTVGGNEQFF. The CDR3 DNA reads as TGCGCCAGCACTGTGGGAGGGAATGAGCAGTTCTTC.

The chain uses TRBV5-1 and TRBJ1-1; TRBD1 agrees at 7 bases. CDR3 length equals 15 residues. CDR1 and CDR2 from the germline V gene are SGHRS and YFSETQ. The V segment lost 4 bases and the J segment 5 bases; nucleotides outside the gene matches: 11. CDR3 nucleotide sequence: TGCGCCAGCAGCCTGGCAGGGGGTTATTCGACTGAAGCTTTCTTT. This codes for CASSLAGGYSTEAFF. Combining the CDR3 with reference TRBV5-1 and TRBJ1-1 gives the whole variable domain KAGVTQTPRYLIKTRGQQVTLSCSPISGHRSVSWYQQTPGQGLQFLFEYFSETQRNKGNFPGRFSGRQFSNSRSEMNVSTLELGDSALYLCASSLAGGYSTEAFFGQGTRLTVV.

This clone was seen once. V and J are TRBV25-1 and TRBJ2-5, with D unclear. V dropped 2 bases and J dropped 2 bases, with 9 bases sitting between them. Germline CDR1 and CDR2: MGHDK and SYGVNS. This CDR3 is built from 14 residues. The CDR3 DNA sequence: TGTGCCAGCAGTGAACTGACCAGGCAAGAGACCCAGTACTTC. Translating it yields CASSELTRQETQYF.

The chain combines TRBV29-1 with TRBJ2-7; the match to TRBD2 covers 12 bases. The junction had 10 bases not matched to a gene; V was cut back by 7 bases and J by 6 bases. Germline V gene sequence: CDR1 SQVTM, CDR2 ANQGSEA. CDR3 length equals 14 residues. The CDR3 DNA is TGCAGCGCCAGCCTAGCGGGAGGGGCGGGCGAGCAGTACTTC. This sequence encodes CSASLAGGAGEQYF.

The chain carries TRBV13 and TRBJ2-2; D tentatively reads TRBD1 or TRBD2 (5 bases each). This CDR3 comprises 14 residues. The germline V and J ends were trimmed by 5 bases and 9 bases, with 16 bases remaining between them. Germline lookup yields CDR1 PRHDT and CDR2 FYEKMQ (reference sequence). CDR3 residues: CASSGGTLNRELFF. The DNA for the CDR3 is TGTGCCAGCAGCGGGGGAACCCTGAACAGGGAGCTGTTTTTT.

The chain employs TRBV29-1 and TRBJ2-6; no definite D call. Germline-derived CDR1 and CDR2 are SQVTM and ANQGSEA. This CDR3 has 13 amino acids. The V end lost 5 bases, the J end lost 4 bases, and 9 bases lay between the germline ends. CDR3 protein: CSVLLVGANVLTF. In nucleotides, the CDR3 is TGCAGCGTTCTCTTGGTGGGGGCCAACGTCCTGACTTTC.

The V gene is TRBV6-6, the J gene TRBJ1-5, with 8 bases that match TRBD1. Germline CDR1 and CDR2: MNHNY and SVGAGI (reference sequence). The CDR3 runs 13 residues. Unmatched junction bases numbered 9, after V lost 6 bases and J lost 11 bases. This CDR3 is CASSLDREGSQHF. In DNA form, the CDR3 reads TGTGCCAGCAGCTTGGACAGGGAGGGGTCCCAGCATTTT.

The CDR3 region is CASSSYGRTNEQFF. The CDR3 bases are TGTGCCAGCAGTTCTTACGGGAGGACCAATGAGCAGTTCTTC. V gene TRBV28 combines with J gene TRBJ2-1, with 7 bases identical to TRBD2. The CDR3 is made up of 14 amino acids. Germline-derived CDR1 and CDR2 are MDHEN and SYDVKM. J lost 6 bases, V lost 4 bases, and 6 bases had no gene match.

The CDR3 coding sequence is TGTGCCAGCAGTCAGGGATCAGGGGGCCCCCTCGGAAACACCATATATTTT. It yields the protein CASSQGSGGPLGNTIYF. The V call is TRBV7-2, the J call TRBJ1-3; 8 bases are shared with TRBD1. This CDR3 spans 17 amino acids. The J segment lost 4 bases and the V segment lost 6 bases, leaving 14 bases of the junction unmatched. The V gene's germline CDR1 is SGHTA and CDR2 FQGNSA.

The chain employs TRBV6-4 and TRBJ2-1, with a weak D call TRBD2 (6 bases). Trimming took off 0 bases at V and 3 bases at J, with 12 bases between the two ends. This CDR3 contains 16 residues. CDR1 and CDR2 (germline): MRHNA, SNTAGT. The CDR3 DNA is TGTGCCAGCAGTGACTCCGGGGGTGCCGACTACAATGAGCAGTTCTTC. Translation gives CASSDSGGADYNEQFF.

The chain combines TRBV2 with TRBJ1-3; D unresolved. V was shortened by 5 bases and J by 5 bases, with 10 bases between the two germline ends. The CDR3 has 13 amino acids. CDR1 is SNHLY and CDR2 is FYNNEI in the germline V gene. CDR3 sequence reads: CASSILQRNTIYF. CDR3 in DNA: TGTGCCAGCAGTATTTTGCAGAGAAACACCATATATTTT.

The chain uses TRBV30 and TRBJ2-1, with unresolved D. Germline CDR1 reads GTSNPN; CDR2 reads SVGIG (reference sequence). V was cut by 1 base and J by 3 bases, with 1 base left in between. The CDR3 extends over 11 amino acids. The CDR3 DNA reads TGTGCCTGGAGTGACTACAATGAGCAGTTCTTC. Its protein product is CAWSDYNEQFF.

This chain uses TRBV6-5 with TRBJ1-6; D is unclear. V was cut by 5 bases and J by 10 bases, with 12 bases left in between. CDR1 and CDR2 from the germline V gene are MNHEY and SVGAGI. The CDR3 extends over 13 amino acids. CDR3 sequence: CASSQTDGSPLHF. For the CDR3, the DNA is TGTGCCAGCAGTCAGACGGATGGATCACCCCTCCACTTT.

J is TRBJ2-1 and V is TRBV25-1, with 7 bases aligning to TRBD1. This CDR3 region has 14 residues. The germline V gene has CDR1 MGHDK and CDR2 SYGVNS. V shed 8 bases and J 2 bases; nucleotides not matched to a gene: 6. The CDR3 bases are TGTGCCAGCCTAGGACAGGTACCCTACAATGAGCAGTTCTTC. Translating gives CASLGQVPYNEQFF.

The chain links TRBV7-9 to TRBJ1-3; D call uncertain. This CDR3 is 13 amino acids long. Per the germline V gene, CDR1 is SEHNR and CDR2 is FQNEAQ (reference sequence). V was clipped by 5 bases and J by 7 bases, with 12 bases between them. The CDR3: CASSLDRRNTIYF. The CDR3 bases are TGTGCCAGCAGCCTGGACCGCAGGAACACCATATATTTT.

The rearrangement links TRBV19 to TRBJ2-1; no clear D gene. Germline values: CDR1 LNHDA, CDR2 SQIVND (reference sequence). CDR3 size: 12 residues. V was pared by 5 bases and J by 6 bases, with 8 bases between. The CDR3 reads CASSLEFNEQFF. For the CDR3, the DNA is TGTGCCAGTAGTTTGGAATTCAATGAGCAGTTCTTC.

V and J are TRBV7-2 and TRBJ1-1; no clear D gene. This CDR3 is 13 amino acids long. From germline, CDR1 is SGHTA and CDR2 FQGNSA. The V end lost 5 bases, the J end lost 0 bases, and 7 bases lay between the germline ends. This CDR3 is CASSPGLNTEAFF. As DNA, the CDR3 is TGTGCCAGCAGCCCCGGGCTGAACACTGAAGCTTTCTTT.

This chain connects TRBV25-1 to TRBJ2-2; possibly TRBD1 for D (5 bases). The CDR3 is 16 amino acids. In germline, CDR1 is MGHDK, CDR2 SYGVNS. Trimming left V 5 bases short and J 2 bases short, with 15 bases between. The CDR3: CASSPPGMANTGELFF. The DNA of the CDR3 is TGTGCCAGCAGTCCCCCAGGGATGGCCAACACCGGGGAGCTGTTTTTT. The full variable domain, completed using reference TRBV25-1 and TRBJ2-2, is EADIYQTPRYLVIGTGKKITLECSQTMGHDKMYWYQQDPGMELHLIHYSYGVNSTEKGDLSSESTVSRIRTEHFPLTLESARPSHTSQYLCASSPPGMANTGELFFGEGSRLTVL.

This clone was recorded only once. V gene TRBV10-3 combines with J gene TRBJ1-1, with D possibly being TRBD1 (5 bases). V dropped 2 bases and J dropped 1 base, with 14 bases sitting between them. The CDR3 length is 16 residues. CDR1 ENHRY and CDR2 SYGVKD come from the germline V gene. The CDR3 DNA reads TGTGCCATCAGTGAGCCCCTGGTAGGGACGAACACTGAAGCTTTCTTT. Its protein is CAISEPLVGTNTEAFF.

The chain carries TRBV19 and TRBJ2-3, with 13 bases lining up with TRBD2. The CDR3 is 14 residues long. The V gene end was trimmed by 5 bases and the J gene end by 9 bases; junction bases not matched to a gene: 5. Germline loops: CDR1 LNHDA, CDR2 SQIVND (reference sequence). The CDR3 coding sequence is TGTGCCAGTAGTCCCGGACTAGCGGGAGTAACGCAGTATTTT. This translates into CASSPGLAGVTQYF.

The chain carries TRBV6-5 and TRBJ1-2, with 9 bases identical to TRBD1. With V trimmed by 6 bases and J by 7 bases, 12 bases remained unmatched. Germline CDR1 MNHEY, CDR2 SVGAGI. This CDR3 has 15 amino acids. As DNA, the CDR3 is TGTGCCAGCAGGAACCCGGGACAGGGATCATCTGGCTACACCTTC. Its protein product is CASRNPGQGSSGYTF.

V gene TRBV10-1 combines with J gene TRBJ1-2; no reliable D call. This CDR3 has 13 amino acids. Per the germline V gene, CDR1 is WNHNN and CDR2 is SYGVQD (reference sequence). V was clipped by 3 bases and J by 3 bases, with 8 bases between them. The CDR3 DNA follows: TGCGCCAGCAGTGAATTTCGGCACTATGGCTACACCTTC. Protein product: CASSEFRHYGYTF.

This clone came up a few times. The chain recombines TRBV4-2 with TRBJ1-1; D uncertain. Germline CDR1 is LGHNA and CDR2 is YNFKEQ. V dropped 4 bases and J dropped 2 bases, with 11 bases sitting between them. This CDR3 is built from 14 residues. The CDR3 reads CASSLRTANTEAFF. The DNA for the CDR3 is TGTGCCAGCAGCCTAAGGACGGCTAACACTGAAGCTTTCTTT.